The source of this T cell receptor (beta chain) is a study of cytomegalovirus exposure and HLA in healthy donors. Comments on this clone: Its antigen remains unidentified.

13 Jbeta primers and 60 Vbeta primers were used for the PCR. The method was immunoSEQ multiplex PCR; TCRdb's version includes in-frame clones alone and lacks a portion of them. The top ten clones hold more than 9.5% of a sample with tens of thousands of clones, around 70% of them seen once. Study observations and caveats: A later analysis linked about 17,000 TCR beta sequences to HLA alleles at 0.05 false discovery rate. Productive rates of about 90% or about 30% were seen for most TCR beta V segments in an earlier analysis.

This clonotype was sampled from a woman aged 40 to 50 in good health and CMV-seropositive. The sample comprised PBMCs.

CDR3 DNA sequence: TGTGCCAGCAGCAGCCAAAACAGGGCCAATCAGCCCCAGCATTTT. Its translation: CASSSQNRANQPQHF. The J gene is TRBJ1-5, the V gene TRBV5-6; D may be TRBD1 (6 bases). Germline CDR1 is SGHDT and CDR2 is YYEEEE. V was cut by 4 bases and J by 3 bases, with 14 bases left in between. The CDR3 length is 15 residues.